A selection of T cell receptor beta chains follows, all from one sample in a study of OX40 agonist ivuxolimab in advanced cancers. Assay used: immunoSEQ multiplex PCR; TCRdb lists only in-frame clones, some missing. The sample holds 50,000 to 80,000 clones; approximately 90% are singletons and the top ten take roughly 0.45%. The sample here was CD4+ or CD8+ T cells sorted from blood, taken in a trial of the OX40 agonist ivuxolimab. Every receptor here comes from an adult with an advanced solid tumor such as melanoma, head and neck, liver or kidney cancer. The CDR3 runs from the conserved cysteine through the conserved F or W. D genes are given only for firm matches. Not every row has a clone size; where given, it reads once, few, many or a size class.

TRBJ2-2,TRBV6-5,.,.,TGTGCCAGCAGTAGGAGCGGGGAGCTGTTTTTT,CASSRSGELFF
TRBJ2-1,TRBV5-4,.,TRBD2,TGTGCCAGCAGCCCCACTGGACTAGCGGGAGAAGGTGAGCAGTTCTTC,CASSPTGLAGEGEQFF
TRBJ1-5,TRBV6-5,once,TRBD1,TGTGCCAGCAGGATGGGACAGGGGAGCAATCAGCCCCAGCATTTT,CASRMGQGSNQPQHF
TRBJ2-4,TRBV19,.,TRBD2,TGTGCCAGTAGGGGCGGGGCTAGCGGCGACATTCAGTACTTC,CASRGGASGDIQYF
TRBJ1-3,TRBV29-1,.,.,TGCAGCGTTGCAAGTCAAGGAAACACCATATATTTT,CSVASQGNTIYF
TRBJ2-7,TRBV4-1,.,TRBD2,TGCGCCAGCAGCGCACAGACTAGCGAGAGCTCCTACGAGCAGTACTTC,CASSAQTSESSYEQYF
TRBJ1-5,TRBV19,.,.,TGTGCCAGTAGTATAAATTTGGCAGGAGGAGGGGGTCAGCCCCAGCATTTT,CASSINLAGGGGQPQHF
TRBJ2-7,TRBV30,.,.,TGTGCCTGGAGTACGGGATACGAGCAGTACTTC,CAWSTGYEQYF
TRBJ1-4,TRBV5-1,.,.,TGCGCCAGCAGCTTTGACAGCGGTGGGTTTGAAAAACTGTTTTTT,CASSFDSGGFEKLFF
TRBJ2-7,TRBV6-5,.,.,TGTGCCAGCAGTTACTCTGACAGCCGATCCTACGAGCAGTACTTC,CASSYSDSRSYEQYF
TRBJ2-5,TRBV10-3,.,.,TGTGCCATCAGTGATTCACAGGGACTTGGGCAAGAGACCCAGTACTTC,CAISDSQGLGQETQYF
TRBJ1-1,TRBV18,.,.,TGTGCCAGCTCACCATCAGAGCATTCGAACACTGAAGCTTTCTTT,CASSPSEHSNTEAFF
TRBJ1-1,TRBV6-4,.,TRBD1,TGTGCCAGCAGGGACGGTGACAGGGACACTGAAGCTTTCTTT,CASRDGDRDTEAFF
TRBJ1-6,TRBV27,.,.,TGTGCCAGCAGTCGGAGGGGCCCCAGCTCCTATAATTCACCCCTCCACTTT,CASSRRGPSSYNSPLHF
TRBJ2-7,TRBV7-2,few,TRBD2,TGTGCCAGCAGCCCCCCGACTAGCCTAATCTCCAACGAGCAGTACTTC,CASSPPTSLISNEQYF
TRBJ1-2,TRBV10-3,.,TRBD1,TGTGCCATCCGAACAGGGGACATCTATGGCTACACCTTC,CAIRTGDIYGYTF
TRBJ1-4,TRBV4-1,.,.,TGCGCCAGCAGCCAGACCTCCGGGGGTCATGAAAAACTGTTTTTT,CASSQTSGGHEKLFF
TRBJ2-7,TRBV6-5,.,.,TGTGCCAGCAGCCGCAGGGATGAGCAGTACTTC,CASSRRDEQYF
TRBJ1-2,TRBV7-2,.,.,TGTGCCAGCAGTAACACGGTGGGGTATGGCTACACCTTC,CASSNTVGYGYTF
TRBJ1-1,TRBV13,.,.,TGTGCCAGCAGCGAGAGGGGGACTGAAGCTTTCTTT,CASSERGTEAFF
TRBJ1-2,TRBV18,.,.,TGTGCCAGCTCACCACCGGTTCCCAGTTATGGCTACACCTTC,CASSPPVPSYGYTF
TRBJ2-1,TRBV9,.,.,TGTGCCAGCAGCCCCCGTGGAGGCAATGAGCAGTTCTTC,CASSPRGGNEQFF
TRBJ2-2,TRBV12-5,.,.,TGTGCTAGTGGTTTGGTACTTGCTGTCGGGGAGCTGTTTTTT,CASGLVLAVGELFF
TRBJ2-1,TRBV29-1,.,TRBD2,TGCAGCGTTGATTCTTCGCTAGCGGGAGTCCCCATACCGTACAATGAGCAGTTCTTC,CSVDSSLAGVPIPYNEQFF
TRBJ2-1,TRBV6-1,.,TRBD2,TGTGCCAGCAGTGGAAATCCTAGCGGCTCCTACAATGAGCAGTTCTTC,CASSGNPSGSYNEQFF
TRBJ1-5,TRBV9,.,.,TGTGCCAGCAGCGTAGCTGAAGGAGGCGGTCAGCCCCAGCATTTT,CASSVAEGGGQPQHF
TRBJ1-5,TRBV13,.,TRBD1,TGTGCCAGCAGTTCCGGGACAGGGACGAATCAGCCCCAGCATTTT,CASSSGTGTNQPQHF
TRBJ2-3,TRBV7-5,.,.,TGTGTCAGAAGCTTAGGGTTCGGCGTTTACACAGATACGCAGTATTTT,CVRSLGFGVYTDTQYF
TRBJ2-7,TRBV9,.,.,TGTGCCAGCAGCGAGGGAGTTTTCCCCTCCAGGGAGTACTTC,CASSEGVFPSREYF
TRBJ2-5,TRBV18,.,.,TGTGCCAGCTCACCGGCAGGGTTGATCAGAGAGACCCAGTACTTC,CASSPAGLIRETQYF
TRBJ2-7,TRBV5-6,once,.,TGTGCCAGCAGCTTGGTGGGACGGCGAGCCTACGAGCAGTACTTC,CASSLVGRRAYEQYF
TRBJ2-7,TRBV19,.,.,TGTGCCAGTAGTTCGGATTATCCCTACGAGCAGTACTTC,CASSSDYPYEQYF
TRBJ2-1,TRBV19,.,.,TGTGCCAGTAGTATGACCCCAGGAGGGGGCGGCGAGCAGTTCTTC,CASSMTPGGGGEQFF
TRBJ2-5,TRBV7-2,.,.,TGTGCCAGCAGCCCGCAGCTAAGTGCAGAGACCCAGTACTTC,CASSPQLSAETQYF
TRBJ2-5,TRBV5-6,.,.,TGTGCCAGCAGCGAAGGTGGGACCCAGTACTTC,CASSEGGTQYF
TRBJ2-7,TRBV28,.,TRBD2,TGTGCCAGCAGTTTGACTAGCGGGGGGTGGTACGAGCAGTACTTC,CASSLTSGGWYEQYF
TRBJ2-2,TRBV4-3,.,TRBD2,TGCGCCAGCAGCCGGCGTTTTTGGCGGGAGGTTATGAACACCGGGGAGCTGTTTTTT,CASSRRFWREVMNTGELFF
TRBJ2-3,TRBV5-5,.,TRBD1,TGTGCCAGCAGCTTGGCCCGACAGGGACCCCACACAGATACGCAGTATTTT,CASSLARQGPHTDTQYF
TRBJ2-7,TRBV6-5,.,TRBD1,TGTGCCAGCAGTTACCAGGGGGCGGGTCACGAGCAGTACTTC,CASSYQGAGHEQYF
TRBJ2-5,TRBV9,.,TRBD2,TGTGCCAGCAGCGTGGGACTAGCGGCTTTGGGGTACCAAGAGACCCAGTACTTC,CASSVGLAALGYQETQYF
TRBJ2-3,TRBV10-3,.,TRBD2,TGTGCCATCAGTGAGTTCTTTGCGGGAGGTGCAGATACGCAGTATTTT,CAISEFFAGGADTQYF
TRBJ2-7,TRBV15,.,.,TGTGCCACCAGCAGAGAAGCCGGACTTTCCTACGAGCAGTACTTC,CATSREAGLSYEQYF
TRBJ1-6,TRBV4-1,.,.,TGCGCCAGCAGCCAAGATTATCGGCGGAGCTCCTATAATTCACCCCTCCACTTT,CASSQDYRRSSYNSPLHF
TRBJ1-1,TRBV10-3,.,TRBD1,TGTGCCATCAGTGAATCGGACAGGGTGATGACTGAAGCTTTCTTT,CAISESDRVMTEAFF
TRBJ1-2,TRBV27,.,.,TGTGCCAGCAGTTTATACGCAGAGGACTATGGCTACACCTTC,CASSLYAEDYGYTF
TRBJ1-2,TRBV15,.,TRBD1,TGTGCCACCAGCAGAGGACAGGGGGCTGACTATGGCTACACCTTC,CATSRGQGADYGYTF
TRBJ2-7,TRBV5-1,.,TRBD1,TGCGCCAGCAGACGCGACCGGGACAGGGAACGCGAGCAGTACTTC,CASRRDRDREREQYF
TRBJ2-5,TRBV7-9,.,TRBD1,TGTGCCAGCAGTCCACAGGGGGTGAAAGAGACCCAGTACTTC,CASSPQGVKETQYF
TRBJ2-4,TRBV4-3,.,TRBD1,TGCGCCAGCAGCCAACTGGGACAGGGTTACATTCAGTACTTC,CASSQLGQGYIQYF
TRBJ2-7,TRBV18,.,TRBD1,TGTGCCAGCTCACCCCCCGGGACAGGGGACCACGAGCAGTACTTC,CASSPPGTGDHEQYF
TRBJ2-2,TRBV10-2,.,TRBD2,TGCGCCAGCAGGACTAGCGGGACGACCGGGGAGCTGTTTTTT,CASRTSGTTGELFF
TRBJ1-5,TRBV30,.,.,TGTGCCTGGAGACAGGGTTACCAGCCCCAGCATTTT,CAWRQGYQPQHF